This T cell receptor (beta chain) comes out of a study of T cell responses to AZD1222 COVID-19 vaccine. Findings and caveats of the study: No day 14 peak samples; only post-peak repertoires were characterized. Along spike, vaccine-associated CD4 TCRs were found throughout, with dominance at 160-218 and 743-854. With two AZD1222 doses given, Spike-specific TCR breadth and depth both rose.

The method was immunoSEQ multiplex PCR; TCRdb's version includes in-frame clones alone and lacks a portion of them. The sample lists about 110,000 clones; 87% were seen once. On this clone itself: No antigen is known for it.

Looked up from germline, CDR1 is SGHAT and CDR2 is FQDESV (reference sequence). The trim removed 5 bases at V and 2 bases at J, leaving 4 bases unmatched. This CDR3 is built from 14 residues. This rearrangement joins TRBV11-1 to TRBJ2-7; 9 bases are shared with TRBD2. This clonotype was sampled from an adult who received the AZD1222 COVID-19 vaccine. The material was peripheral blood, obtained 28 days after the second AZD1222 dose. The CDR3 nucleotides are TGTGCCAGCAGCCAAGGACTAGCGACCTACGAGCAGTACTTC. Its protein product is CASSQGLATYEQYF. Based on the CDR3 plus reference TRBV11-1 and TRBJ2-7, the full variable domain is EAEVAQSPRYKITEKSQAVAFWCDPISGHATLYWYRQILGQGPELLVQFQDESVVDDSQLPKDRFSAERLKGVDSTLKIQPAELGDSAMYLCASSQGLATYEQYFGPGTRLTVT.